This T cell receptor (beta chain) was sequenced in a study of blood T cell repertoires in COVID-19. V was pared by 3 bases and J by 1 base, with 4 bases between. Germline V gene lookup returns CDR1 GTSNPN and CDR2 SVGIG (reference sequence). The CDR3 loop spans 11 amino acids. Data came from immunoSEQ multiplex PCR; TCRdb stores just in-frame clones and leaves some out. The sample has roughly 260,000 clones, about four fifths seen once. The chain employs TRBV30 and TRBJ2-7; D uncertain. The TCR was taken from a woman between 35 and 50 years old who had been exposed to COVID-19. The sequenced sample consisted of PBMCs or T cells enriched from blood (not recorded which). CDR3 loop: CAWRASYEQYF. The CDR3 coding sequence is TGTGCCTGGAGGGCTTCCTACGAGCAGTACTTC.